This TCR beta chain was captured in a study of shared clonotypes between healthy human individuals (dated by TCRdb to the early 2020s). The study in broad terms: The cohort comprised a couple of women and a few men aged 18 to 49 years. Different laboratories and diverse techniques were used to prepare libraries and sequence TCR repertoires, to increase sequencing depth and limit assay-specific biases. To estimate repertoire size and how much clonotype sharing occurs between individuals, the study deeply sequenced the blood TCR repertoires of five healthy adults. Each donor's leukapheresis produced roughly between roughly 0.85 and 9.5 billion PBMCs.

The paper's findings and limits, for the study overall: Sampling was limited to blood, and TCR repertoires in tissue likely differ from TCR repertoires in blood. Pairwise subsampling led to the expectation that sequencing depth would affect the degree of clonotype sharing among donors. Because the study included only a small number of donors, the genetic and exposure-history diversity represented was limited.

Donors were healthy HIV-negative adults with no recently reported acute infections or vaccinations. All donors were Caucasian adults living in Nashville, Tennessee, USA. For unsorted samples, roughly 90 million PBMCs were counted, and genomic DNA was extracted using the QIAamp DNA Blood Mini kit. After blood collection by leukapheresis, PBMCs were isolated using Ficoll-Histopaque density gradient centrifugation and then cryopreserved in the vapor phase of liquid nitrogen. As for this clone: Its antigen target is currently unknown. Per-nucleotide qualities are absent, and no much larger clonotype sits a single base away.

V is pruned by 5 bases and J by 3 bases, leaving 4 bases of the junction without a gene match. Sequences PRHDT (CDR1) and FYEKMQ (CDR2) are obtained from the germline V gene (reference sequence). The CDR3 has 14 amino acids, counting the end cysteine and phenylalanine. Just the 42-base CDR3 DNA is kept, in frame starting at base 1. Using the deep immunoSEQ assay, TCR CDR3 regions were amplified from genomic DNA by multiplex PCR. Extracted genomic DNA from each cell subset was distributed evenly across all wells of several immunoSEQ 96-well plates, and each plate was treated as a replicate. For unsorted PBMC, around 0.3 ug genomic DNA, equal to roughly 32,000 T cell genomes, was loaded into each replicate PCR. Ten immunoSEQ deep assay plates were used to sequence the unsorted PBMC genomic DNA. The purified libraries were quantified using a Qubit 3.0 fluorometer, sized with a Bioanalyzer 2100, and then quantified again using the KAPA Library Quantification kit. A separate single-read 150-cycle Illumina NextSeq 550 flow cell was used to sequence each immunoSEQ 96-well plate. On the authors' methods: Because the immunoSEQ output included only junctional sequences and no quality scores, the filtering could not be the same as the filtering used for full-length reads. Sequences were annotated with PyIR, a Python wrapper for IgBLAST v1.9, and V/J genes and CDR3 were assigned using IMGT germline references. Any read was removed if the V/J assignment was weak (E-value above 1e-6), the CDR3 was missing, or the read contained stop codons, out-of-frame junctions, or ambiguous translated residues. V3J clonotypes were defined by identical inferred V gene, J gene, and CDR3 amino acid sequence. Percentage overlap between repertoires was calculated by dividing the number of shared unique clonotypes by the size of the smaller repertoire. Richness of each repertoire was evaluated using RTK rarefaction, the Chao1 estimator, and Recon v2.1 estimates of unobserved clonotypes. TCRdb mirrors the immuneACCESS table, restricted to in-frame sequences. Some clones are absent from its copies; in checked studies, under half trace to an unresolved V gene, and the reason for the others is unknown. V, J and clone size are those of that table, while D and trimming were read from the DNA. A total of about 480,000 clones appear in this sample, 75% to 80% of them only once. The ten top clones hold around an eighth of the sample.

The sample was PBMCs. The V gene is TRBV13 and the J gene is TRBJ2-5, and 9 junctional nucleotides match TRBD1. The sequence was obtained from a woman aged 40 to 55 in good health. Some clones in this sample may be carry-over from other donors' samples. Read as DNA, the sequence is TGTGCCAGCAGCAGACGACAGGGGGAAGAGACCCAGTACTTC. This is translated as CASSRRQGEETQYF.